These T cell receptor beta chains were read from a single sample in a study of T cell repertoires in cytomegalovirus infection. TCRdb re-derived calls from the reads in MiXCR, one entry per CDR3 protein. The sample holds around 100,000 distinct CDR3 sequences; 23% are singletons and the top ten take about two fifths. What was sequenced was CD8+ T cells from PBMCs. The receptors here all came from a human donor in good health (CMV status not recorded). Some clones in this sample may be carry-over from other donors' samples. Each CDR3 is given with its conserved first and last residue. Fields, in order: CDR3 DNA, CDR3 protein, D gene, clone size, J gene, V gene. D genes are given only for firm matches. Clone size is given for some rows only: seen once, a few or many times, or a class if the clone is expanded.

DNA: TGTGCCTGGAGCGGGGCTGGTCCCAGCTCCTATAATTCACCCCTCCACTTT
CDR3: CAWSGAGPSSYNSPLHF
D: .
size: .
J: TRBJ1-6
V: TRBV30

DNA: TGTGCCAGCAGCTTAGCCTACGTTCCGAATCCCAACTACGCCGGGGAGGAAAAACTGTTTTTT
CDR3: CASSLAYVPNPNYAGEEKLFF
D: .
size: many
J: TRBJ1-4
V: TRBV7-8

DNA: TGTGCCAGCAGCCGAAAAGCGACTAGCGGAGAGACCCAGTACTTC
CDR3: CASSRKATSGETQYF
D: TRBD2
size: many
J: TRBJ2-5
V: TRBV7-8

DNA: TGTGCCAGCAAGGAGTTCAACTATGGCTACACCTTC
CDR3: CASKEFNYGYTF
D: .
size: .
J: TRBJ1-2
V: TRBV2

DNA: TGTGCCAGCTCGGGTGACGGATCCTACGAGCAGTACTTC
CDR3: CASSGDGSYEQYF
D: .
size: few
J: TRBJ2-7
V: TRBV7-9

DNA: TGTGCCAGCAGCCGACCGGGGGAGCTGTTTTTT
CDR3: CASSRPGELFF
D: .
size: many
J: TRBJ2-2
V: TRBV7-8

DNA: TGTGCCAGCAGCCCCCTTAGAGGAGGGGACACAGATACGCAGTATTTT
CDR3: CASSPLRGGDTDTQYF
D: .
size: .
J: TRBJ2-3
V: TRBV9

DNA: TGTGCCAGCAGACCGGGACAGGGAGGAACTGAAGCTTTCTTT
CDR3: CASRPGQGGTEAFF
D: TRBD1
size: .
J: TRBJ1-1
V: TRBV6-6

DNA: TGTGCCAGCAGTCCAAGGACTAGCGGGAGTATTAGGTACGAGCAGTACTTC
CDR3: CASSPRTSGSIRYEQYF
D: TRBD2
size: many
J: TRBJ2-7
V: TRBV6-2/TRBV6-3

DNA: TGTGCCAGTAGTCAGTCCTCTGGGGCCAACGTCCTGACTTTC
CDR3: CASSQSSGANVLTF
D: .
size: .
J: TRBJ2-6
V: TRBV19